This passage covers 25 T cell receptor beta chains from one sample sequenced in a study of human T cells and chemical hapten exposure. TCRdb processed the RACE reads anew with MiXCR; each CDR3 protein has one entry. The table includes 300,000 to 450,000 distinct CDR3 sequences, 5.1% detected once. The time point denotes: pre-sensitization, week 0. Indicated treatment: therapeutic diphenylcyclopropenone sensitization with weekly scalp DPC. The input for sequencing was whole blood, taken in connection with sensitization to the hapten diphenylcyclopropenone (DPC). Receptors originate from a woman aged 45-60 years with alopecia areata. Some clones in this sample may be carry-over from other donors' samples.

The chain recombines TRBV15 with TRBJ1-4; D not resolved. Trimming took off 0 bases at V and 8 bases at J, with 16 bases between the two ends. This CDR3 has 16 residues. The germline V gene encodes CDR1 LNHNV and CDR2 YYDKDF (reference sequence). The CDR3 sequence: CATSRDQPAHGEKLFF. CDR3 bases: TGTGCCACCAGCAGAGATCAACCGGCCCACGGCGAAAAACTGTTTTTT.

This clonotype was picked up many times. The rearrangement links TRBV25-1 to TRBJ1-2; possibly TRBD1 for D (5 bases). There are 13 residues in the CDR3. Germline-derived CDR1 and CDR2 are MGHDK and SYGVNS. V lost 10 bases, J lost 2 bases, and 14 bases lay in between. In DNA form, the CDR3 reads TGTGCCACCCATGGTGGGGGGAACTATGGCTACACCTTC. Residues: CATHGGGNYGYTF.

This clonotype has more than one count but fewer than ten. The genes are TRBV29-1 and TRBJ2-5, with D unresolved. CDR3 length: 14 residues. Germline CDR1 is SQVTM and CDR2 is ANQGSEA. V dropped 6 bases and J dropped 4 bases, with 18 bases sitting between them. CDR3 bases: TGCAGCGTGGTGACCCTGGGCCGCGGAGAGACCCAGTACTTC. Residues: CSVVTLGRGETQYF.

This chain uses TRBV20-1 with TRBJ1-6, with 10 bases fitting TRBD1. Germline CDR1 DFQATT, CDR2 SNEGSKA (reference sequence). V lost 1 base to trimming and J lost 10 bases; unmatched junction nucleotides: 4. The length of the CDR3 is 14 residues. CDR3 residues: CSARVGTGDSPLHF. The CDR3 DNA sequence: TGCAGTGCTAGAGTTGGGACAGGGGACTCACCCCTCCACTTT.

The chain links TRBV29-1 to TRBJ1-2; weak D call: TRBD1 (5 bases). Germline V CDR1 and CDR2: SQVTM, ANQGSEA. The length of the CDR3 is 15 residues. V was trimmed by 0 bases and J by 7 bases, leaving 18 bases between them. CDR3 in amino acids: CSVEDPWGTGAGYTF. DNA of the CDR3: TGCAGCGTTGAAGATCCTTGGGGGACCGGCGCTGGCTACACCTTC.

In this sample, this clonotype turned up a few times. This chain connects TRBV12-3 or TRBV12-4 to TRBJ2-3; weak D call: TRBD2 (6 bases). V shed 4 bases and J shed 6 bases, with 11 bases lying between them. The CDR3 is made up of 13 amino acids. The CDR3 sequence: CASSWEVGDTQYF. The DNA of the CDR3 is TGTGCCAGCAGTTGGGAGGTCGGGGATACGCAGTATTTT.

This clonotype was counted at least ten times. The V and J genes are TRBV28 and TRBJ1-5, with 7 bases matching TRBD1. J was trimmed by 2 bases and V by 3 bases; bases with no gene match: 28. The CDR3 has 23 residues. The germline V gene has CDR1 MDHEN and CDR2 SYDVKM. CDR3 sequence reads: CASSFLVPSGGQGGHYGNQPQHF. DNA for the CDR3: TGTGCCAGCAGTTTTCTCGTCCCTTCGGGAGGCCAAGGGGGCCATTATGGCAATCAGCCCCAGCATTTT.

At least ten counts were recorded for this clonotype. The chain joins TRBV27 to TRBJ1-1; D is uncertain. The CDR3 extends over 15 amino acids. Trimming removed 4 bases from V and 5 bases from J, with 17 bases in between. Germline-derived CDR1 and CDR2 are MNHEY and SMNVEV (reference sequence). The CDR3 region is CASSSRTGKNTEAFF. DNA of the CDR3: TGTGCCAGCAGTTCACGGACGGGGAAAAATACTGAAGCTTTCTTT.

In this sample, this clonotype turned up a few times. The CDR3 region is CASSQEGAGGLFSPLHF. DNA for the CDR3: TGTGCCAGCAGCCAAGAGGGAGCAGGAGGGTTATTCTCACCCCTCCACTTT. This chain uses TRBV4-2 with TRBJ1-6; no clear D gene. V was pared by 0 bases and J by 10 bases, with 19 bases between. Germline V gene lookup returns CDR1 LGHNA and CDR2 YNFKEQ. The CDR3 is 17 amino acids.

Many counts were recorded for this clonotype. The chain couples TRBV6-1 to TRBJ2-7, with TRBD1 as a possible D gene (6 bases). Germline V CDR1 and CDR2: MNHNS, SASEGT. Trimming shortened V by 7 bases and J by 7 bases, and 20 bases separated the two germline ends. The length of the CDR3 is 14 residues. The CDR3: CASTFKARGREQYF. The CDR3 region has the DNA TGTGCCAGCACTTTCAAAGCCAGGGGAAGGGAGCAGTACTTC.

This clonotype has a count of ten or more. This rearrangement joins TRBV18 to TRBJ2-4; the D call may be TRBD1 or TRBD2 (5 bases each). This CDR3 spans 16 amino acids. Trimming pared 0 bases from V and 3 bases from J, leaving 12 bases between. Per germline, CDR1 KGHSH and CDR2 LQKENI. CDR3 nucleotides: TGTGCCAGCTCACCACCGGGGGACGGGGTCAAAAACATTCAGTACTTC. Protein: CASSPPGDGVKNIQYF.

V is TRBV7-2 and J is TRBJ1-1; D might be TRBD1 (6 bases). From germline, CDR1 is SGHTA and CDR2 FQGNSA. This CDR3 contains 14 residues. The V gene lost 2 bases and the J gene lost 4 bases, with 11 bases spanning the gap. For the CDR3, the DNA is TGTGCCAGCAGCTTAAGCCCACAGGGCACTGAAGCTTTCTTT. Protein product: CASSLSPQGTEAFF.

This clonotype was detected a few times. V is TRBV24-1 and J is TRBJ1-1, with D possibly being TRBD1 (6 bases). Germline V lookup: CDR1 KGHDR, CDR2 SFDVKD. The CDR3 contains 12 residues. Trimming pared 8 bases from V and 6 bases from J, leaving 12 bases between. Here the CDR3 DNA reads TGTGCCACCAAACAGGGTAGGCCTGAAGCTTTCTTT. It is translated as CATKQGRPEAFF.

This clonotype came up many times. V is TRBV27 and J is TRBJ1-1; 7 bases align to TRBD1. V was clipped by 1 base and J by 2 bases; unmatched bases: 10. This CDR3 comprises 17 residues. From germline, CDR1 is MNHEY and CDR2 SMNVEV (reference sequence). CDR3 sequence (DNA): TGTGCCAGCAGTTTATGGAATCGCGGGACAGTTAACACTGAAGCTTTCTTT. Amino acids: CASSLWNRGTVNTEAFF.

Ten or more counts support this clonotype. The chain employs TRBV15 and TRBJ1-1; D is unclear. The V and J ends lost 0 bases and 5 bases respectively, with 13 bases between them. The V gene's germline CDR1 is LNHNV and CDR2 YYDKDF (reference sequence). This CDR3 comprises 15 residues. The CDR3: CATSRDGAGGTEAFF. CDR3 bases: TGTGCCACCAGCAGAGATGGCGCGGGAGGGACTGAAGCTTTCTTT.

This clonotype was detected ten times or more. The rearrangement joins TRBV9 to TRBJ1-3; D is uncertain. Trimming pared 3 bases from V and 0 bases from J, leaving 7 bases between. Germline lookup yields CDR1 SGDLS and CDR2 YYNGEE. This CDR3 region has 14 residues. The CDR3: CASSDGPSGNTIYF. DNA for the CDR3: TGTGCCAGCAGCGATGGACCCTCTGGAAACACCATATATTTT.

This clonotype has at least ten counts. This chain links TRBV29-1 with TRBJ2-5; TRBD2 matches 7 bases. The germline V gene has CDR1 SQVTM and CDR2 ANQGSEA. V was pared by 6 bases and J by 4 bases, with 8 bases of the junction left unmatched. The CDR3 is 13 residues long. This chain's CDR3 is CSVLAGEGETQYF. CDR3 nucleotide sequence: TGCAGCGTATTAGCGGGCGAAGGAGAGACCCAGTACTTC.

This clonotype was recorded a few times. The chain uses TRBV20-1 and TRBJ2-1; D not certain. This CDR3 comprises 14 residues. Trimming stripped 1 base from V and 10 bases from J, with 17 bases between. Germline V gene sequence: CDR1 DFQATT, CDR2 SNEGSKA (reference sequence). The CDR3 DNA is TGCAGTGCTAGAGTTTTGATCCAATTAGGAGAGCAGTTCTTC. It encodes CSARVLIQLGEQFF.

The rearrangement uses TRBV20-1 and TRBJ2-5, with 8 nucleotides matching TRBD1. The germline CDR1 and CDR2 sequences are DFQATT and SNEGSKA (reference sequence). With V trimmed by 6 bases and J by 5 bases, 5 bases remained unmatched. The CDR3 totals 12 residues. The DNA for the CDR3 is TGCAGTGCCCCGACAGGGGAGGAGACCCAGTACTTC. Translating it yields CSAPTGEETQYF.

This clonotype has just a few counts. The chain recombines TRBV2 with TRBJ1-2; maybe TRBD1 (6 bases). The CDR3 is made up of 13 amino acids. V was pared by 5 bases and J by 5 bases, with 12 bases between. CDR1 SNHLY and CDR2 FYNNEI come from the germline V gene. The CDR3 region has the DNA TGTGCCAGCAGTACCGACAGGATTTATGGCTACACCTTC. Protein: CASSTDRIYGYTF. Supplemented by reference TRBV2 and TRBJ1-2, the full variable domain reads EPEVTQTPSHQVTQMGQEVILRCVPISNHLYFYWYRQILGQKVEFLVSFYNNEISEKSEIFDDQFSVERPDGSNFTLKIRSTKLEDSAMYFCASSTDRIYGYTFGSGTRLTVV.

This clonotype was counted between two and nine times. J is TRBJ1-2 and V is TRBV12-3 or TRBV12-4, with D hard to call. V lost 4 bases and J 8 bases, leaving 17 bases between the germline ends. The CDR3 contains 14 residues. The CDR3 loop is CASSWEDGRSGYTF. The CDR3 DNA is TGTGCCAGCAGTTGGGAGGACGGTCGTAGCGGCTACACCTTC.

This CDR3 reads CASSEEVGAYNSPLHF. Written as DNA, the CDR3 is TGTGCCAGCAGTGAAGAGGTCGGGGCTTACAATTCACCCCTCCACTTT. J is TRBJ1-6 and V is TRBV6-1, with D perhaps matching TRBD1 (5 bases). Trimming stripped 1 base from V and 7 bases from J, with 14 bases between. The germline V gene encodes CDR1 MNHNS and CDR2 SASEGT. The CDR3 is 16 residues long.

The CDR3 nucleotides are TGTGCCAGCAGCACCGTTCAGACAGTGAACACTGAAGCTTTCTTT. Translated: CASSTVQTVNTEAFF. The rearrangement joins TRBV7-8 to TRBJ1-1; TRBD1 is a possible D gene (5 bases). Germline V gene sequence: CDR1 SGHVS, CDR2 FQNEAQ. The V gene lost 5 bases and the J gene lost 0 bases, with 13 bases spanning the gap. This CDR3 is 15 amino acids long. Full variable domain (missing parts from reference TRBV7-8 and TRBJ1-1): GAGVSQSPRYKVAKRGQDVALRCDPISGHVSLFWYQQALGQGPEFLTYFQNEAQLDKSGLPSDRFFAERPEGSVSTLKIQRTQQEDSAVYLCASSTVQTVNTEAFFGQGTRLTVV.

This clonotype was detected only a few times. This chain's CDR3 is CASSPQLGLAGQGEQFF. The CDR3 DNA is TGTGCCAGCAGTCCCCAGTTGGGACTAGCGGGGCAGGGTGAGCAGTTCTTC. The chain employs TRBV28 and TRBJ2-1; 13 nucleotides line up with TRBD2. The CDR3 runs to 17 residues. Germline V CDR1 and CDR2: MDHEN, SYDVKM. V shed 5 bases and J 9 bases; nucleotides not matched to a gene: 13.

CDR3 in amino acids: CASSPRDRRTDTQYF. In DNA form, the CDR3 reads TGTGCCAGCAGTCCCCGGGACAGGCGCACAGATACGCAGTATTTT. This chain joins TRBV28 and TRBJ2-3; 8 positions match TRBD1. This CDR3 has 15 residues. Germline V gene lookup returns CDR1 MDHEN and CDR2 SYDVKM. With 5 bases clipped from V and 1 base from J, the junction kept 5 bases outside the gene matches.